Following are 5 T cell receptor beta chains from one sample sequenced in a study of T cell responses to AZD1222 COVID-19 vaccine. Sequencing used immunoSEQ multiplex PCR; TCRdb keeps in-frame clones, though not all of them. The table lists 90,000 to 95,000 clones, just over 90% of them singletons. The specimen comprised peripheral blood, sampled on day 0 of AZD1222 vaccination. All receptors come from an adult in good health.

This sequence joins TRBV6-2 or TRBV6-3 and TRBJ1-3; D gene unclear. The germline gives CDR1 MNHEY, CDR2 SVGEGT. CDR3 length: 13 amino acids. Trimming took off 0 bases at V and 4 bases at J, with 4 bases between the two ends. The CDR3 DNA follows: TGTGCCAGCAGTTACTCGGGCGGAAACACCATATATTTT. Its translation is CASSYSGGNTIYF.

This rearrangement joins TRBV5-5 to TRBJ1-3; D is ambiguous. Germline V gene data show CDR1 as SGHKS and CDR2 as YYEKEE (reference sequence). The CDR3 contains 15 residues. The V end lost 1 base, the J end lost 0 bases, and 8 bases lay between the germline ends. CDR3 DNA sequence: TGTGCCAGCAGCTTGACTTTCCTCTCTGGAAACACCATATATTTT. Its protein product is CASSLTFLSGNTIYF.

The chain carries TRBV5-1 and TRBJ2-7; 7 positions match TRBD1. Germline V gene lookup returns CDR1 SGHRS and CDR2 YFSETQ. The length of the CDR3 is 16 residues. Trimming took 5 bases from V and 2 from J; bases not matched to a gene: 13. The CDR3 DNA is TGCGCCAGCAGTTCAAGAGGGGCAGGGGGTCCCTACGAGCAGTACTTC. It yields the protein CASSSRGAGGPYEQYF.

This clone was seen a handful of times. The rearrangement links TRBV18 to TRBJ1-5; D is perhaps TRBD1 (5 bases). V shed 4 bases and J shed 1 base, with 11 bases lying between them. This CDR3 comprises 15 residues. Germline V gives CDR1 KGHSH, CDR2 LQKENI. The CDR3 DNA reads TGTGCCAGCTCACGAGGGGATGGCAGCAATCAGCCCCAGCATTTT. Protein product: CASSRGDGSNQPQHF.

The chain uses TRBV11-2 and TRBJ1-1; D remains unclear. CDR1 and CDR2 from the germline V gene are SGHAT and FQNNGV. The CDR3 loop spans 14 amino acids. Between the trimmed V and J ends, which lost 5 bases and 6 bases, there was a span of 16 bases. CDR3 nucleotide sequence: TGTGCCAGCAGCCCCCGCCTGACATACTCTGAAGCTTTCTTT. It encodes CASSPRLTYSEAFF.